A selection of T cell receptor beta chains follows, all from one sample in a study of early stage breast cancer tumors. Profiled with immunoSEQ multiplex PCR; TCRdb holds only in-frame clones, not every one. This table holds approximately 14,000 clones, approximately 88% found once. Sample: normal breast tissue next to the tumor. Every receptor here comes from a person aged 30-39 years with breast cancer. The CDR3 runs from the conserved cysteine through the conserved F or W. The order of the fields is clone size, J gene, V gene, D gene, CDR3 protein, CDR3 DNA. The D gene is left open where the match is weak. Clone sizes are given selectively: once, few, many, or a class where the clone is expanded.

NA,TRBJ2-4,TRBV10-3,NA,CAISESEWPKNIQYF,TGTGCCATCAGTGAGAGTGAGTGGCCCAAAAACATTCAGTACTTC
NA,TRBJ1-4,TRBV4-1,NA,CASSQVNSRLNEKLFF,TGCGCCAGCAGCCAAGTTAACAGCCGCCTTAATGAAAAACTGTTTTTT
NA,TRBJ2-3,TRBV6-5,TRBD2,CASNRGGFGTDTQYF,TGTGCCAGCAACCGGGGGGGGTTCGGGACAGATACGCAGTATTTT
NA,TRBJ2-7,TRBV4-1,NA,CASSREGYEQYF,TGCGCCAGCAGCCGAGAGGGCTACGAGCAGTACTTC
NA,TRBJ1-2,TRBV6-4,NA,CASSDSNTGTNYGYTF,TGTGCCAGCAGTGACTCGAATACGGGGACCAACTATGGCTACACCTTC
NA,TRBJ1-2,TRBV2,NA,CASTPRGATYGYTF,TGTGCCAGCACTCCGAGGGGGGCGACCTATGGCTACACCTTC
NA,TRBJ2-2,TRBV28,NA,CASTHPLNTGELFF,TGTGCCAGCACCCATCCCCTCAACACCGGGGAGCTGTTTTTT
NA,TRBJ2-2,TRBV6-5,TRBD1,CASRSGGQGWGELFF,TGTGCCAGCAGGAGCGGAGGACAGGGTTGGGGGGAGCTGTTTTTT
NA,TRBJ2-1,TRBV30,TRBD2,CAWGGTTSLRVEQFF,TGTGCCTGGGGGGGGACTACCAGCCTCCGGGTTGAGCAGTTCTTC
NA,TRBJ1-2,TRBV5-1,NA,CASSRDTNYGYTF,TGCGCCAGCAGCAGGGACACTAACTATGGCTACACCTTC
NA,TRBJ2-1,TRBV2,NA,CASSGNEQFF,TGTGCCAGCAGTGGCAATGAGCAGTTCTTC
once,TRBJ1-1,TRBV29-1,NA,CSVGTGNTEAFF,TGCAGCGTTGGAACAGGCAACACTGAAGCTTTCTTT
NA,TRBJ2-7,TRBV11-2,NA,CASSLDVTSTRPYEQYF,TGTGCCAGCAGCTTAGACGTAACTTCGACTCGTCCCTACGAGCAGTACTTC
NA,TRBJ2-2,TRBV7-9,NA,CASSLFSGRGSGELFF,TGTGCCAGCAGCCTTTTTTCCGGGAGAGGTTCCGGGGAGCTGTTTTTT